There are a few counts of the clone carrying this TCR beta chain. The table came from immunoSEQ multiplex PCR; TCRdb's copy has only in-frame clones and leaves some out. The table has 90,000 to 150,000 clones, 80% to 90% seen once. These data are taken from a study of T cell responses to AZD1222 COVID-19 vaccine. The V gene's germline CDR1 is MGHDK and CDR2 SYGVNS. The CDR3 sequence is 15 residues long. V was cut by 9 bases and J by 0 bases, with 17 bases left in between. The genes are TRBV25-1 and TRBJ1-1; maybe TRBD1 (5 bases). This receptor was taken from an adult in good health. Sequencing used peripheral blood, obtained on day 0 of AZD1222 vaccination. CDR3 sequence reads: CASRGWGGLNTEAFF. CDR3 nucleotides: TGTGCCAGTCGAGGCTGGGGGGGGTTGAACACTGAAGCTTTCTTT.